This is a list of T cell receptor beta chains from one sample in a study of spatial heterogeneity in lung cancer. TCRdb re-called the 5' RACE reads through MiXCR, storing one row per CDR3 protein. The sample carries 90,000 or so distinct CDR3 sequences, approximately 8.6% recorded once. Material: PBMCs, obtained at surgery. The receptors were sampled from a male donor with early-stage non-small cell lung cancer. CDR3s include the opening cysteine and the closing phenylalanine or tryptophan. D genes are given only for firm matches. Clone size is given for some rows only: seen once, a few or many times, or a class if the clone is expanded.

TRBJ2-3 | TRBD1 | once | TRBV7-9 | TGTGCCAGCAGCCGGGACAGTAAAGTGGATACGCAGTATTTT | CASSRDSKVDTQYF
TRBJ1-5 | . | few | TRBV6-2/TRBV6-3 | TGTGCCAGCAGCCCACTAGGATTTCAGCCCCAGCATTTT | CASSPLGFQPQHF
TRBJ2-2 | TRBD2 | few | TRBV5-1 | TGCGCCAGCAGCTTGCTAGCGGGGGCGAACACCGGGGAGCTGTTTTTT | CASSLLAGANTGELFF
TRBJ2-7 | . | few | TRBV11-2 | TGTGCCAGCAGTCCCGCCTTCGATTCCTACGAGCAGTACTTC | CASSPAFDSYEQYF
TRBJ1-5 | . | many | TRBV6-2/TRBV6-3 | TGTGCCAGCAGCCCCAGGGAACGCGTTAGCAATCAGCCCCAGCATTTT | CASSPRERVSNQPQHF
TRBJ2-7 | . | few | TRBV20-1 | TGCAGTGCTAGAGATGGGGGACGGGGATCAAACTACGAGCAGTACTTC | CSARDGGRGSNYEQYF
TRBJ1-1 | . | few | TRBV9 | TGTGCCAGCAGCGTAACCGAGGGCTTTAAGACTGAAGCTTTCTTT | CASSVTEGFKTEAFF
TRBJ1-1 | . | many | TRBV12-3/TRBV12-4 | TGTGCCAGCAGCCCAGGACGTCAAGCTTTCTTT | CASSPGRQAFF
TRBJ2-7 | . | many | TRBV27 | TGTGCCAGCAGTTTGTGGGGAGGACCGTCGTACTTC | CASSLWGGPSYF
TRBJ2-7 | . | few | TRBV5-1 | TGCGCCAGCAGCGATGGAATCCCAGGGGCTCTCGACGACTACGAGCAGTACTTC | CASSDGIPGALDDYEQYF
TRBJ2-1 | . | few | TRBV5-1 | TGCGCCAGCAGCCTCGGCTTTACCTCCTACAATGAGCAGTTCTTC | CASSLGFTSYNEQFF
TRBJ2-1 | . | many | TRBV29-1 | TGCAGCCTACGCATGGGGTGGAATGAGCAGTTCTTC | CSLRMGWNEQFF
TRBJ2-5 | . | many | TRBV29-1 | TGCAGCGTTGAATTACAAGAGACCCAGTACTTC | CSVELQETQYF
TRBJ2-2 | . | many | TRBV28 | TGTGCCAGCAGTCACACTTCAGCCATCGGGGAGCTGTTTTTT | CASSHTSAIGELFF
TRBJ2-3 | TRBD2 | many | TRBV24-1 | TGTGCCACCAGTGATTTTAGCGGGAGTACAGATACGCAGTATTTT | CATSDFSGSTDTQYF
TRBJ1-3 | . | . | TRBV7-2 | TGTGCCAGCGCATGGGGCCCCTCTGGAAACACCATATATTTT | CASAWGPSGNTIYF
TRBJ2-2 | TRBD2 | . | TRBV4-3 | TGCGCCAGCAGCCAAGATTGGGCGGGGGGTAACACCGGGGAGCTGTTTTTT | CASSQDWAGGNTGELFF
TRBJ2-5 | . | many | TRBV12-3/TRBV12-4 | TGTGCCAGCAGTTTAGGGGGCGGCGGCCTGAAGACCCAGTACTTC | CASSLGGGGLKTQYF
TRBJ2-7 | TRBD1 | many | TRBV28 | TGTGCCAGCAGTTTTCCTAAAGGACAGGGGGCGCGGGAGCAGTACTTC | CASSFPKGQGAREQYF
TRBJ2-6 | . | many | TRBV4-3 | TGCGCCAGCAGCCACGCTGGGGCCAACGTCCTGACTTTC | CASSHAGANVLTF
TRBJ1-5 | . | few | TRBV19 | TGTGCCAGTAGTAACGTGGGGAGTCAGCCCCAGCATTTT | CASSNVGSQPQHF
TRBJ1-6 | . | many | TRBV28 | TGTGCCAGCAGTCCTACCTTTCCCGGGACGGGTAATTCACCCCTCCACTTT | CASSPTFPGTGNSPLHF
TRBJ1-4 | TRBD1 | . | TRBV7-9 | TGTGCCAGCAGCACTCGACAGGGGACGCCGGGACTGTTTTTT | CASSTRQGTPGLFF
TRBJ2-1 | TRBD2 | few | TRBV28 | TGTGCCAGCAGTTTAGCGGGAGGGCCGTATGAGCAGTTCTTC | CASSLAGGPYEQFF
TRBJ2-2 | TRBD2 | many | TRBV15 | TGTGCCACCAGCAGAGCAGGCGGGAGATGGACCGGGGAGCTGTTTTTT | CATSRAGGRWTGELFF
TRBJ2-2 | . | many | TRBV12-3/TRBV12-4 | TGTGCCAGCAGTAAGAGACTAGTTCGCGCCGGGGAGCTGTTTTTT | CASSKRLVRAGELFF
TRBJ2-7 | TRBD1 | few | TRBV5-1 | TGCGCCAGCAGTATGGGACAGGGGTCATACGAGCAGTACTTC | CASSMGQGSYEQYF
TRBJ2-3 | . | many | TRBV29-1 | TGCAGCGTTGAGGTGGGGGCTCCAGATACGCAGTATTTT | CSVEVGAPDTQYF
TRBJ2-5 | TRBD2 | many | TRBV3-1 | TGTGCCAGCAGCCAAGATACTAGACTGAGGATTAGCGGGAGTGAGACCCAGTACTTC | CASSQDTRLRISGSETQYF
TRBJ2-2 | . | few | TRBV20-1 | TGCAGTGCTAGTGAAGCTACCGGGACCGGGGAGCTGTTTTTT | CSASEATGTGELFF
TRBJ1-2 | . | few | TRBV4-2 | TGTGCCAGCAGCCAAGACGGACGGGACCAGGGTAACTATGGCTACACCTTC | CASSQDGRDQGNYGYTF
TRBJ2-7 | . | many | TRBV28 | TGTGCCAGCAGTTTTGGCGGCTCCTACGAGCAGTACTTC | CASSFGGSYEQYF
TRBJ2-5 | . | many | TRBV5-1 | TGCGCCAGCAGCTTAACAGGAGTACAAGAGACCCAGTACTTC | CASSLTGVQETQYF
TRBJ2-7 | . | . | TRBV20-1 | TGCAGTGCTACCGGCGGGACCTCCTACGAGCAGTACTTC | CSATGGTSYEQYF
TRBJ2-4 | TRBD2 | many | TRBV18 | TGTGCCAGCTCACCACCAAGGACTAGCGGAGCGGTGATATACTTC | CASSPPRTSGAVIYF
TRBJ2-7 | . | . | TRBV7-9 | TGTGCCAGCAGCTCACAGAACGAGCAGTACTTC | CASSSQNEQYF
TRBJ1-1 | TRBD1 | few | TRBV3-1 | TGTGCCAGCAATCCCCGGACAGGGGGCTTGACTGAAGCTTTCTTT | CASNPRTGGLTEAFF
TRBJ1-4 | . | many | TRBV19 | TGTGCCAGTAGTTTAGGACACGCTGAAAAACTGTTTTTT | CASSLGHAEKLFF
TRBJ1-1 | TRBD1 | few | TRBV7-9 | TGTGCCAGCAGCTTAGTCAGGGGGGACACTGAAGCTTTCTTT | CASSLVRGDTEAFF
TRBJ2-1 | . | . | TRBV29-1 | TGCAGCGTTGGTAGCGGCAATGAGCAGTTCTTC | CSVGSGNEQFF
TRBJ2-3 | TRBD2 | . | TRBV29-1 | TGCAGCGTTGAAGGGGGAAGGACTAGAGGCACAGATACGCAGTATTTT | CSVEGGRTRGTDTQYF
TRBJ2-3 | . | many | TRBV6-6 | TGTGCCAGCAGATATTCTAGCGCCGGCACAGATACGCAGTATTTT | CASRYSSAGTDTQYF
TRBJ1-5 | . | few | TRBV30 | TGTGCTTGGGGTGGGACGTCCGTAAGTCAGCCCCAGCATTTT | CAWGGTSVSQPQHF
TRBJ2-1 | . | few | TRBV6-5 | TGTGCCAGCAGTTATCTCGGGGGCACCTACAATGAGCAGTTCTTC | CASSYLGGTYNEQFF
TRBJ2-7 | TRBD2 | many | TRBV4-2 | TGTGCCAGCAGCCAAGATCTGAGGGTAGCGGGGAACGAGCAGTACTTC | CASSQDLRVAGNEQYF
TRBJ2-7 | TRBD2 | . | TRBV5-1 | TGCGCCAGCAGCTTTACGGGAGGAGCCTACGAGCAGTACTTC | CASSFTGGAYEQYF
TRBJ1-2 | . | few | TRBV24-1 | TGTGCCACCAGTGACCAGCACTATGGCTACACCTTC | CATSDQHYGYTF
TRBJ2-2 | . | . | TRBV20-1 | TGCAGTGCTAGAGATCACACGAAGAACACCGGAGAGCTGTTTTTT | CSARDHTKNTGELFF
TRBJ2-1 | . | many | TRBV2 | TGTGCCAGCAGTCGAGGGATACAGTTCTTC | CASSRGIQFF
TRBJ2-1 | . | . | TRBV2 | TGTGCCAGCAGTGCGGGACTTATAATAAATTCCTACAATGAGCAGTTCTTC | CASSAGLIINSYNEQFF
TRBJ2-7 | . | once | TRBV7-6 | TGTGCCAGCAGCTTAGCCGGATCCCTGAGCTACGAGCAGTACTTC | CASSLAGSLSYEQYF
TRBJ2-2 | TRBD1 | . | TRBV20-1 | TGCAGTGCTAGAGAAGCAGGGGGTACGAACACCGGGGAGCTGTTTTTT | CSAREAGGTNTGELFF
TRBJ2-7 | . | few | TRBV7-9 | TGTGCCAGCAGCTTTGTGGGCCGTTCCTACGAGCAGTACTTC | CASSFVGRSYEQYF